A selection of T cell receptor beta chains follows, all from one sample in a study of OX40 agonist ivuxolimab in advanced cancers. TCRdb's copy holds only in-frame clones and misses some; the assay was immunoSEQ multiplex PCR. The sample lists 69,000 or so clones, around 85% occurring once. This material consisted of CD4+ or CD8+ T cells sorted from blood, taken in a trial of the OX40 agonist ivuxolimab. The receptors come from an adult with an advanced solid tumor such as melanoma, head and neck, liver or kidney cancer. Each CDR3 is given with its conserved first and last residue. D genes are given only for firm matches. Expanded clones get a size class; other rows say once, few or many, or leave the size out.

clone_size	d_call	v_call	j_call	cdr3_aa	cdr3_nt
-	TRBD2	TRBV19	TRBJ2-1	CATPPGLAKEDYNEQFF	TGTGCCACCCCACCGGGACTAGCGAAAGAGGACTACAATGAGCAGTTCTTC
-	-	TRBV5-1	TRBJ2-2	CASSHDSPGTGELFF	TGCGCCAGCAGCCATGACAGTCCCGGCACCGGGGAGCTGTTTTTT
-	-	TRBV21-1	TRBJ2-1	CASSKGGQGPYNEQFF	TGTGCCAGCAGCAAGGGAGGACAGGGGCCTTACAATGAGCAGTTCTTC
once	-	TRBV19	TRBJ2-6	CASSPPGSGANVLTF	TGTGCCAGTAGTCCCCCGGGCTCTGGGGCCAACGTCCTGACTTTC
-	TRBD2	TRBV5-1	TRBJ2-2	CASSFSGGLAGELFF	TGCGCCAGCAGCTTTAGCGGGGGACTGGCCGGGGAGCTGTTTTTT
-	-	TRBV27	TRBJ1-2	CASSASSTLFYGYTF	TGTGCCAGCAGTGCTAGCTCGACACTCTTCTATGGCTACACCTTC
once	-	TRBV9	TRBJ1-1	CASSVGPFGTEAFF	TGTGCCAGCAGCGTAGGTCCTTTTGGCACTGAAGCTTTCTTT
medium-sized	TRBD1	TRBV19	TRBJ2-7	CASSIAGQGAYEQYF	TGTGCCAGTAGTATCGCGGGACAGGGGGCCTACGAGCAGTACTTC
-	TRBD1	TRBV27	TRBJ2-3	CASTRDRATDTQYF	TGTGCCAGCACCCGGGACAGAGCCACAGATACGCAGTATTTT
-	-	TRBV5-1	TRBJ2-7	CASARGFSVSSYEQYF	TGCGCCAGCGCAAGGGGGTTTAGCGTAAGCTCCTACGAGCAGTACTTC
-	-	TRBV10-3	TRBJ2-4	CAISESGTAKNIQYF	TGTGCCATCAGTGAGTCCGGTACAGCCAAAAACATTCAGTACTTC
-	TRBD1	TRBV28	TRBJ2-5	CASSLGTGLQETQYF	TGTGCCAGCAGTTTGGGGACAGGGCTACAAGAGACCCAGTACTTC
few	-	TRBV2	TRBJ1-1	CATQVARSNTEAFF	TGTGCCACTCAGGTGGCCAGGAGTAACACTGAAGCTTTCTTT
-	TRBD2	TRBV7-2	TRBJ2-3	CASSLRREGWNTQYF	TGTGCCAGCAGCTTGCGGCGGGAGGGATGGAATACGCAGTATTTT
-	-	TRBV18	TRBJ1-2	CASSPGLGNYGYTF	TGTGCCAGCTCACCGGGATTGGGCAACTATGGCTACACCTTC
-	TRBD1	TRBV5-1	TRBJ1-2	CASSLTGQAPPSGYTF	TGCGCCAGCAGCTTGACTGGACAGGCCCCACCAAGTGGCTACACCTTC
-	-	TRBV10-3	TRBJ1-1	CAISEKAGYTEAFF	TGTGCCATCAGTGAGAAGGCAGGGTACACTGAAGCTTTCTTT
-	-	TRBV5-4	TRBJ2-3	CASSSFEVAPEYF	TGTGCCAGCAGTTCCTTCGAGGTAGCCCCCGAGTATTTT
-	TRBD1	TRBV6-1	TRBJ2-7	CASSEPTGPYEQYF	TGTGCCAGCAGTGAACCGACAGGGCCCTACGAGCAGTACTTC
-	-	TRBV18	TRBJ1-1	CASSPLRADTEAFF	TGTGCCAGCTCACCACTAAGGGCGGACACTGAAGCTTTCTTT
-	-	TRBV11-3	TRBJ1-3	CASSRRGLGAGNTIYF	TGTGCCAGCAGCCGCAGGGGATTAGGCGCTGGAAACACCATATATTTT
-	-	TRBV4-1	TRBJ2-4	CASSQETGRTFAAKNIQYF	TGCGCCAGCAGCCAAGAGACTGGGAGGACTTTTGCGGCCAAAAACATTCAGTACTTC
few	-	TRBV30	TRBJ2-2	CAWGTKVSWRSGELFF	TGTGCCTGGGGCACCAAGGTCTCCTGGCGTTCCGGGGAGCTGTTTTTT
-	-	TRBV11-3	TRBJ1-1	CASSFGGGTEAFF	TGTGCCAGCAGCTTCGGTGGGGGCACTGAAGCTTTCTTT
-	-	TRBV5-8	TRBJ1-2	CASSLVRSTYGYTF	TGTGCCAGCAGCTTGGTTAGAAGTACGTATGGCTACACCTTC
-	-	TRBV9	TRBJ1-2	CASSLDKNYGYTF	TGTGCCAGCTCGCTGGACAAGAACTATGGCTACACCTTC
-	TRBD1	TRBV2	TRBJ2-3	CASSGYMPGQGFTDTQYF	TGTGCCAGCAGCGGCTACATGCCGGGACAGGGGTTTACAGATACGCAGTATTTT
-	-	TRBV29-1	TRBJ2-7	CSALSYEQYF	TGCAGCGCACTATCCTACGAGCAGTACTTC
-	-	TRBV5-1	TRBJ2-7	CASSLGDLAYSYEQYF	TGCGCCAGCAGCTTGGGGGATTTGGCTTACTCCTACGAGCAGTACTTC
few	-	TRBV5-4	TRBJ2-5	CASSPRNQETQYF	TGTGCCAGCAGCCCTCGGAATCAAGAGACCCAGTACTTC
-	-	TRBV6-6	TRBJ1-6	CASSRAQTGNSPLHF	TGTGCCAGCAGCCGGGCCCAAACGGGGAATTCACCCCTCCACTTT
few	-	TRBV27	TRBJ2-6	CASSGGQGDLRSGANVLTF	TGTGCCAGCAGTGGGGGTCAAGGGGACTTGCGCTCTGGGGCCAACGTCCTGACTTTC
-	-	TRBV19	TRBJ2-5	CASSIDKETQYF	TGTGCCAGTAGTATAGATAAAGAGACCCAGTACTTC
once	-	TRBV11-2	TRBJ2-7	CASSARPTYEQYF	TGTGCCAGCAGCGCCCGCCCGACCTACGAGCAGTACTTC
-	TRBD2	TRBV2	TRBJ2-7	CASTERPGGIYEQYF	TGTGCCAGCACCGAAAGGCCGGGAGGGATATACGAGCAGTACTTC
-	TRBD2	TRBV10-3	TRBJ2-1	CAISPSGEPYNEQFF	TGTGCCATCAGTCCTAGCGGGGAGCCTTACAATGAGCAGTTCTTC
-	-	TRBV6-6	TRBJ2-3	CASTERGGPDTQYF	TGTGCCAGCACCGAAAGGGGGGGTCCAGATACGCAGTATTTT
-	-	TRBV6-6	TRBJ2-7	CASSSDNSYEQYF	TGTGCCAGCAGTTCGGACAACTCCTACGAGCAGTACTTC
-	-	TRBV7-2	TRBJ1-6	CASSYGGYNSPLHF	TGTGCCAGCAGCTACGGCGGCTATAATTCACCCCTCCACTTT
-	TRBD1	TRBV7-2	TRBJ1-6	CASSLGTGYNSPLHF	TGTGCCAGCAGCTTAGGGACAGGCTATAATTCACCCCTCCACTTT
-	-	TRBV2	TRBJ2-7	CASSEAGPSSYEQYF	TGTGCCAGCAGTGAAGCAGGGCCCAGCTCCTACGAGCAGTACTTC
-	-	TRBV27	TRBJ1-6	CATRPREGSWSTLHF	TGTGCCACCCGTCCACGAGAGGGGTCATGGTCTACCCTCCACTTT
-	-	TRBV11-2	TRBJ2-3	CASSLAGDSTDTQYF	TGTGCCAGCAGCTTAGCGGGGGATAGCACAGATACGCAGTATTTT